This record concerns one TCR beta chain sequence. Its antigen is currently not known. No much larger clone is present one base from it, and per-base qualities are unavailable. The data were obtained in a study of blood T cell repertoires in COVID-19 (dated by TCRdb to between 2020 and 2021). At the level of the whole study: The collaborator samples originated in the United States, Italy and Spain and spanned the acute and convalescent phases of COVID-19. The prospective study material was composed of cDNA or gDNA derived from T cells, B-cell-depleted T cells, or PBMCs. Deeply sampled blood TCRbeta repertoires from subjects exposed to, actively infected with, or recovered from COVID-19 were included in the dataset. The repertoires were released in a freely available public database intended as a resource for research on the immune response to SARS-CoV-2. Samples were obtained from the ongoing ImmuneRACE study (first 160 participants) and from over 1,000 subjects provided by 6 global collaborators. Sample metadata almost always included a de-identified subject ID, COVID-19 status, age in years and sex. Where available, HLA class I and class II types were obtained from metadata supplied by the sample provider rather than from assay-based typing. General study outcomes and caveats: The quantity of clinical and demographic metadata differed by source and by participant and was supplied without curation.

The germline V end is reduced by 2 bases and the J end by 7 bases; junction bases left unmatched: 6. The germline V gene gives CDR1 as SGDLS and CDR2 as YYNGEE. There are 15 amino acids in the CDR3, from cysteine to phenylalanine inclusive. Only the CDR3 portion is preserved as DNA: 45 bases, with reading frame beginning at the first base. TCRbeta CDR3 regions were amplified from genomic DNA by means of the immunoSEQ Assay, a bias-controlled multiplex PCR. In the paper's pipeline: The number of nucleated cells in each sample was estimated by amplification of reference gene primers within the assay. Sequence reads were collapsed and filtered to measure the absolute abundance of every unique TCRbeta CDR3 rearrangement. Productive Simpson clonality was computed per sample as the square root of Simpson's diversity index over productive rearrangements. TCRdb limited this immuneACCESS table to in-frame rearrangements with V and J called. A share of clones is missing; checked studies link under half to unresolved V genes, and the rest is unexplained. The DNA was the basis for D and trimming; V, J and clone size are from that table. In all, the sample holds 63,000 or so clones, and approximately 79% of those were seen once. The biggest ten clones account for approximately 12% of the sample.

Whole blood was collected in K2EDTA tubes by collaborating institutions according to the institutions' own protocols. For TCRbeta analysis, collaborators shipped samples in one of three forms: frozen whole blood, isolated PBMCs, or DNA extracted from either of those sample types. The source is a human donor in a cohort sampled during active COVID-19. Sequencing input: peripheral blood. Recombination connected TRBV9 to TRBJ2-7, with 13 central nucleotides matching TRBD2. The CDR3: CASSVGTSGTREQYF. In nucleotides, the sequence is TGTGCCAGCAGCGTGGGGACTAGCGGGACGAGGGAGCAGTACTTC.